The present T cell receptor beta chain was sequenced within a study of cytomegalovirus exposure and HLA in healthy donors. Study-level points and caveats: Segments of the TCR beta V type were, in most cases, productive about 87% or about 30% of the time in an earlier analysis.

Use of 60 Vbeta and 13 Jbeta primers characterized the PCR. Generated by immunoSEQ multiplex PCR, the TCRdb table keeps only in-frame clones and is missing some. This sample yields tens of thousands of clones, of which about 66% are seen a single time; approximately 4.4% belongs to the top ten. Regarding this clone: Its antigen is currently unknown.

The TCR comes from a man aged 60 to 69 in good health and CMV-seropositive. Sample: PBMCs.

For the CDR3, the DNA is TGTGCCAGCAGTTCGACAGGGGGCGGAACAGATACGCAGTATTTT. Its protein is CASSSTGGGTDTQYF. The rearrangement links TRBV28 to TRBJ2-3; 10 bases line up with TRBD1. The CDR3 extends over 15 amino acids. V was pared by 4 bases and J by 3 bases, with 4 bases of the junction left unmatched. The germline V gene has CDR1 MDHEN and CDR2 SYDVKM.